The following is a T cell receptor beta chain sequence with its context. Its antigen remains unknown. Expressed TCRB transcripts were sequenced after all isolated RNA was converted to cDNA. Here immunoSEQ multiplex PCR was the method, and the copy in TCRdb shows in-frame clones only, minus some. Of roughly 150,000 clones listed, 7.8% are singletons. This sample is part of a study of beta chain features in type 1 diabetes. Whole-study results and caveats: In all four CD4+ subsets, TCRB CDR3 length was significantly, moderately reduced in type 1 diabetes. Lower insertion and higher deletion counts appeared at VDJ junctions in type 1 diabetes patients. Possible PCR preference for shorter templates applied equally to patients and controls.

The CDR3 runs 14 residues. CDR1 is SGHRS and CDR2 is YFSETQ in the germline V gene. V was clipped by 4 bases and J by 4 bases, with 14 bases between them. Specimen: central memory CD4+ T cells from blood. The sequence derives from a middle-aged woman with type 1 diabetes. The chain links TRBV5-1 to TRBJ1-1; D gene unclear. The CDR3 nucleotides read TGCGCCAGCAGCCCCTCGCGGGCCGGCACTGAAGCTTTCTTT. Translation gives CASSPSRAGTEAFF.